One and the same sample provided the 19 T cell receptor beta chains below, sequenced in a study of blood T cells in healthy people across ages. A sample-barcoded 5' primer and a J-beta primer mix were used in a second PCR of about 7 to 12 cycles. TCRdb re-analysed the 5' RACE reads in MiXCR, keeping a single row per CDR3 protein. The sample carries around 700,000 distinct CDR3 sequences, approximately 25% recorded once. This sample was also put to use in a study of T cells of mothers and their children.

Sequencing was performed on blood. The receptor source for this set is a boy aged 5-17 years in good health.

This clonotype appeared a few times. The rearrangement uses TRBV28 and TRBJ2-3; 11 nucleotides align to TRBD2. From germline, CDR1 is MDHEN and CDR2 SYDVKM. This CDR3 spans 16 amino acids. The J segment lost 8 bases and the V segment lost 6 bases, leaving 13 bases of the junction unmatched. The CDR3 sequence is CASSTTSGTERVTQYF. The CDR3 nucleotides read TGTGCCAGCAGCACGACTAGCGGGACTGAGAGGGTTACGCAGTATTTT. The whole variable domain, filled in from reference TRBV28 and TRBJ2-3, reads DVKVTQSSRYLVKRTGEKVFLECVQDMDHENMFWYRQDPGLGLRLIYFSYDVKMKEKGDIPEGYSVSREKKERFSLILESASTNQTSMYLCASSTTSGTERVTQYFGPGTRLTVL.

A few counts support this clonotype. J is TRBJ2-6 and V is TRBV12-3 or TRBV12-4; perhaps TRBD1 as D (6 bases). With 8 bases removed from V and 2 bases from J, the gap between germline ends came to 10 bases. The CDR3 extends over 14 amino acids. The CDR3 region is CASGKGAGANVLTF. Written as DNA, the CDR3 is TGTGCCAGCGGGAAGGGGGCTGGGGCCAACGTCCTGACTTTC.

This clonotype was observed a handful of times. The V and J genes are TRBV7-9 and TRBJ1-2, with a possible D match to TRBD1 (5 bases). Trimming shortened V by 4 bases and J by 5 bases, and 11 bases separated the two germline ends. The length of the CDR3 is 13 residues. The V gene's germline CDR1 is SEHNR and CDR2 FQNEAQ (reference sequence). This CDR3 reads CASSSGPIYGYTF. CDR3 DNA: TGTGCCAGCAGCTCGGGACCGATATATGGCTACACCTTC.

The sample holds many counts of this clonotype. Mismatch with germline at one junction end may stem from a read error. The chain uses TRBV4-1 and TRBJ2-7; the match to TRBD1 covers 9 bases. Per the germline V gene, CDR1 is MGHRA and CDR2 is YSYEKL. This CDR3 spans 14 amino acids. The CDR3 DNA reads TGCGCCAGCAGTCAAGGGACAGGGATCTACGAGCAGTACTTC. It specifies CASSQGTGIYEQYF.

The table lists this clonotype with a few counts. J is TRBJ2-7 and V is TRBV28; D is ambiguous. CDR1 is MDHEN and CDR2 is SYDVKM in the germline V gene. The CDR3 has 14 residues. Between the trimmed V and J ends, which lost 3 bases and 4 bases, there was a span of 13 bases. The CDR3 DNA sequence: TGTGCCAGCAGTTTTTCCCTCTGGACGTACGAGCAGTACTTC. Amino acid sequence: CASSFSLWTYEQYF.

In this sample, this clonotype turned up a few times. The gene calls are TRBV5-5 and TRBJ1-4; D uncertain. V was trimmed by 4 bases and J by 0 bases, leaving 10 bases between them. Germline CDR1 is SGHKS and CDR2 is YYEKEE (reference sequence). The CDR3 runs to 15 residues. CDR3 in DNA: TGTGCCAGCAGCCCCCGCCGGACAACTAATGAAAAACTGTTTTTT. Protein product: CASSPRRTTNEKLFF.

This clonotype occurred a few times. CDR3 amino acids: CASSPGGMKNIQYF. CDR3 coding DNA: TGTGCCAGCAGCCCCGGGGGGATGAAAAACATTCAGTACTTC. The rearrangement joins TRBV9 to TRBJ2-4; 7 bases map to TRBD2. The V and J ends lost 4 bases and 4 bases, in that order; junction bases with no gene match: 5. The V gene's germline CDR1 is SGDLS and CDR2 YYNGEE. The CDR3 totals 14 residues.

The chain couples TRBV20-1 to TRBJ2-5; 7 nucleotides line up with TRBD1. This CDR3 region has 14 residues. J gave up 0 bases and V 3 bases, and 4 bases lay outside the gene matches. The germline CDR1 and CDR2 sequences are DFQATT and SNEGSKA (reference sequence). In DNA, the CDR3 is TGCAGTGCTAGCCCCACAGGGGACCAAGAGACCCAGTACTTC. This encodes CSASPTGDQETQYF.

The chain's CDR3 is CASSPRGTGTDTQYF. DNA for the CDR3: TGTGCCAGCAGCCCTAGAGGTACTGGCACAGATACGCAGTATTTT. The chain uses TRBV7-3 and TRBJ2-3; D not certain. Germline V gives CDR1 SGHTA, CDR2 FQGTGA. The CDR3 is 15 amino acids. V was cut by 5 bases and J by 1 base, with 13 bases left in between.

The chain has TRBV4-2 and TRBJ2-1; D gene uncertain. This CDR3 contains 16 residues. V lost 0 bases and J 0 bases, leaving 9 bases between the germline ends. The germline CDR1 and CDR2 sequences are LGHNA and YNFKEQ. CDR3 region: CASSQDPLASYNEQFF. CDR3 bases: TGTGCCAGCAGCCAAGACCCGTTGGCCTCCTACAATGAGCAGTTCTTC.

The chain has TRBV12-5 and TRBJ2-5; D is possibly TRBD1 or TRBD2 (5 bases each). CDR3 length: 16 residues. V lost 1 base, J lost 5 bases, and 17 bases lay in between. CDR1 LGHNT and CDR2 FRNRAP come from the germline V gene. The CDR3 loop reads CASGLDGTGPGETQYF. The CDR3 nucleotides are TGTGCTAGTGGTTTGGACGGGACCGGGCCGGGGGAGACCCAGTACTTC.

V is TRBV3-1 and J is TRBJ1-2; D is unresolved. The length of the CDR3 is 14 residues. Trimming cost V 1 base and J 4 bases, with 10 bases left between them. Germline loops: CDR1 LGHDT, CDR2 YNNKEL (reference sequence). The DNA of the CDR3 is TGTGCCAGCAGCCAAGGGCAGGCGGCCTATGGCTACACCTTC. This codes for CASSQGQAAYGYTF.

The chain employs TRBV9 and TRBJ2-7, with D perhaps TRBD1 or TRBD2 (5 bases each). V was trimmed by 2 bases and J by 0 bases, leaving 12 bases between them. The CDR3 runs to 15 residues. CDR1 and CDR2 (germline): SGDLS, YYNGEE. In nucleotides, the CDR3 is TGTGCCAGCAGCGTGAGGGACGCGTTCTCCTACGAGCAGTACTTC. Its protein is CASSVRDAFSYEQYF.

This clonotype has more than one count but fewer than ten. One end of the junction is discordant with germline, which a read error may explain. The chain employs TRBV4-3 and TRBJ1-1; perhaps TRBD1 as D (5 bases). CDR1 and CDR2 (germline): LGHNA, YSLEER. The CDR3 runs to 15 residues. CDR3 in amino acids: CASSQDTGSDTEAFF. In DNA form, the CDR3 reads TGCGCCAGCAGCCAAGATACAGGCTCCGACACCGAAGCTTTCTTT.

This clonotype came up many times. This chain connects TRBV5-1 to TRBJ2-1; TRBD2 agrees at 14 bases. V trimming: 4 bases; J trimming: 9 bases; junction bases outside the gene matches: 6. This CDR3 is 15 amino acids long. Germline V gene lookup returns CDR1 SGHRS and CDR2 YFSETQ. The chain's CDR3 is CASSPTSGRASEQFF. DNA for the CDR3: TGCGCCAGCAGCCCGACTAGCGGGAGGGCGAGTGAGCAGTTCTTC.

The chain is built from TRBV4-1 and TRBJ2-7; D ambiguous. The germline V gene has CDR1 MGHRA and CDR2 YSYEKL. This CDR3 has 14 amino acids. Trimming pared 1 base from V and 0 bases from J, leaving 7 bases between. The CDR3 sequence: CASSQVSDSYEQYF. The DNA for the CDR3 is TGCGCCAGCAGCCAAGTCTCGGACTCCTACGAGCAGTACTTC.

This chain uses TRBV6-5 with TRBJ2-4; 7 nucleotides agree with TRBD1. The germline CDR1 and CDR2 sequences are MNHEY and SVGAGI. J lost 2 bases, V lost 5 bases, and 6 bases had no gene match. This CDR3 is built from 15 residues. The CDR3 sequence is CASSHDRATKNIQYF. The DNA for the CDR3 is TGTGCCAGCAGTCATGACAGGGCGACCAAAAACATTCAGTACTTC.

This rearrangement joins TRBV2 to TRBJ2-5, with 13 bases aligning to TRBD2. Trimming removed 6 bases from V and 2 bases from J; junction bases left unmatched: 3. The CDR3 has 15 amino acids. Per the germline V gene, CDR1 is SNHLY and CDR2 is FYNNEI. The CDR3 protein is CASRRTSGGQETQYF. The CDR3 DNA is TGTGCCAGCAGACGGACTAGCGGGGGACAAGAGACCCAGTACTTC.

This clonotype was seen a few times. The CDR3 coding sequence is TGCGCCAGCAGCCAACAACCTAGCGGGTACTACGAGCAGTACTTC. This sequence encodes CASSQQPSGYYEQYF. J is TRBJ2-1 and V is TRBV4-1; 8 bases line up with TRBD2. The J call may be incorrect, as the DNA end agrees better with TRBJ2-7. The V gene's germline CDR1 is MGHRA and CDR2 YSYEKL. The CDR3 is 15 residues long.